Reported below is one TCR beta chain. Trimming stripped 4 bases from V and 7 bases from J, with 11 bases between. Per the germline V gene, CDR1 is LGHDT and CDR2 is YNNKEL (reference sequence). This CDR3 has 14 residues. During active infection, Seattle patients enrolled and were then monitored through disease. This sample is drawn from a study of blood T cell repertoires in COVID-19. Study summary: Samples of COVID-19 (acute and convalescent) were obtained from the United States, Italy and Spain. T cells, B-cell-depleted T cells, or PBMCs provided the cDNA or gDNA that served as material.

The authors' processing: Using reference gene primer amplification, nucleated cell counts were estimated. Assay used: immunoSEQ multiplex PCR; TCRdb lists only in-frame clones, some missing. V, J and clone size are taken as reported in that table, and D and trimming were inferred from the DNA itself. Of 300,000 to 400,000 clones listed, 90% are singletons. The sequenced material came from peripheral blood. The rearrangement links TRBV3-1 (or the pseudogene TRBV3-2) to TRBJ1-6; weak D call: TRBD1 (5 bases). The source is a woman in her twenties or thirties with COVID-19, enrolled during active disease. The CDR3 bases are TGTGCCAGCAGCCCAGGGATTCTAAATTCACCCCTCCACTTT. Translation: CASSPGILNSPLHF.